This TCR beta chain comes out of a study of T cell responses to AZD1222 COVID-19 vaccine. The study, taken as a whole, reports: Spike-specific TCR repertoires showed rising breadth and depth after two AZD1222 doses. Females made up more of the donors, who were largely white British, and clonal diversity may have come out too low.

V was pared by 2 bases and J by 2 bases, with 7 bases of the junction left unmatched. The CDR3 covers 16 residues. CDR1 and CDR2 from the germline V gene are MNHNY and SVGAGI (reference sequence). The table came from immunoSEQ multiplex PCR; TCRdb's copy has only in-frame clones and leaves some out. This repertoire shows over 100,000 clones, approximately 86% found once; its top ten account for about 13%. As to this clone: As yet, its antigen is unknown.

The source of this sequence is an adult in good health. The sequences come from peripheral blood, collected on day 0 of MenACWY control vaccination. The chain employs TRBV6-6 and TRBJ2-5; the match to TRBD1 covers 8 bases. The CDR3 coding sequence is TGTGCCAGCAGTTACAGCGGACAGGGAGGTCAAGAGACCCAGTACTTC. Protein sequence: CASSYSGQGGQETQYF.